This T cell receptor beta chain originates from a study of T cell repertoires in cytomegalovirus infection (dated by TCRdb to about 2019). Context from the whole study: Because public TCR beta signatures pointed to carriage of CMV infection together with the matching HLA type, the HLA type of each donor mattered for the analysis.

Results the study describes overall, beyond this receptor: In both this cohort and an independent roughly 330-donor cohort, the cumulative frequency of public TCR beta family members distinguished carriers of CMV infection plus the relevant HLA type. The ex vivo response was dominated by HLA-C-restricted CMV-specific TCR beta clonotypes, which also provided the single most frequent clonotype in two of eight donors.

Instrument used: Illumina HiSeq 1500. Using fastp at Q25 and MiXCR, TCRdb reprocessed the public reads and kept productive beta chains. Rows matching on CDR3 protein sequence are summarized as one entry with the most common DNA and genes. The sample contains about 460,000 distinct CDR3 sequences, approximately 11% of them found a single time. Clones ranked in the top ten supply about a tenth of the sample. CDR1 and CDR2 were assigned from the germline V gene as MDHEN and SYDVKM. Inclusive of the bounding cysteine and phenylalanine, the CDR3 is 13 residues long. Only the CDR3 portion is preserved as DNA: 39 bases, with reading frame beginning at the first base. Compared with germline, V lacks 5 bases and J lacks 6 bases; bases without a gene match: 4. There are many counts of this clonotype. What this receptor recognizes is not known. Per-base quality was not reported, and no clone a single base away is much larger than it.

The sequence joins TRBV28 to TRBJ2-3, with 8 middle bases fitting TRBD2. The sequenced material came from PBMCs. This receptor was identified in a human donor in good health (CMV status not recorded). Some clones in this sample may be carry-over from other donors' samples. The DNA sequence is given as TGTGCCAGCAGTCCACGACTAGCGGATACGCAGTATTTT. It is translated as CASSPRLADTQYF.